The 2 T cell receptor beta chains reported below all come from one sample, sequenced in a study of shared clonotypes between healthy human individuals. Only in-frame clones appear in the TCRdb table, and some are missing; sequencing was by immunoSEQ multiplex PCR. The sample holds around 1.9 million clones; approximately 92% are singletons and the top ten take more than 1.5%. It was CD45RO-negative cells, positively selected for CCR7, that made up naive CD8 cells, with terminally differentiated effector memory CD45RA+ cells excluded. The sequencing sample was made of naive CD8+ T cells from PBMCs. Receptors were obtained from a man aged 18 to 30 in good health. Some clones in this sample may be carry-over from other donors' samples.

V and J are TRBV27 and TRBJ2-7, with 7 bases identical to TRBD2. The V gene end was trimmed by 2 bases and the J gene end by 3 bases; junction bases not matched to a gene: 7. The CDR3 loop spans 15 amino acids. Germline V gives CDR1 MNHEY, CDR2 SMNVEV (reference sequence). The CDR3, as DNA: TGTGCCAGCAGTTTACGGGGGGAATGGTTCTACGAGCAGTACTTC. Translation: CASSLRGEWFYEQYF.

The rearrangement uses TRBV29-1 and TRBJ2-5; 11 bases line up with TRBD2. The CDR3 contains 15 residues. The trim removed 7 bases at V and 4 bases at J, leaving 11 bases unmatched. Germline CDR1 reads SQVTM; CDR2 reads ANQGSEA. The CDR3 here is CSAGSGRGVRETQYF. In DNA, the CDR3 is TGCAGCGCCGGTAGCGGGAGGGGTGTTAGAGAGACCCAGTACTTC.